Only one count was recorded for the clone carrying this T cell receptor beta chain. The data stem from a study of blood T cell repertoires in COVID-19. Sequenced by immunoSEQ multiplex PCR; TCRdb stores in-frame clones only, minus some. The sample has more than 80,000 clones; roughly 80% are singletons. V dropped 6 bases and J dropped 5; count of bases not matched to a gene: 8. CDR3 length: 15 residues. The germline CDR1 and CDR2 sequences are SEHNR and FQNEAQ (reference sequence). This TCR derives from a woman aged 55-69 years with acute or convalescent COVID-19. The V gene is TRBV7-9, the J gene TRBJ2-5; 11 bases align to TRBD2. Sequencing input: peripheral blood. CDR3 DNA: TGTGCCAGCAGTGCACTAGCGGGAGTGAATGAGACCCAGTACTTC. Its protein product is CASSALAGVNETQYF.